One and the same sample provided the 3 T cell receptor beta chains below, sequenced in a study of blood T cell repertoires in COVID-19. Sequenced by immunoSEQ multiplex PCR; TCRdb stores in-frame clones only, minus some. The sample records 200,000 to 250,000 clones, around 80% being singletons. Material for sequencing was peripheral blood. These receptors all stem from a woman aged 80 or older with COVID-19, enrolled during active disease.

This rearrangement joins TRBV5-4 to TRBJ1-2, with 8 positions matching TRBD1. The germline CDR1 and CDR2 sequences are SGHNT and YYREEE (reference sequence). V gave up 2 bases and J gave up 7 bases; unmatched junction bases: 7. The CDR3 contains 14 residues. The CDR3 DNA is TGTGCCAGCAGCTTCAGCCAGGGGGCGGTTGGCTACACCTTC. This sequence encodes CASSFSQGAVGYTF. Together with reference TRBV5-4 and TRBJ1-2, the CDR3 gives the full variable domain: ETGVTQSPTHLIKTRGQQVTLRCSSQSGHNTVSWYQQALGQGPQFIFQYYREEENGRGNFPPRFSGLQFPNYSSELNVNALELDDSALYLCASSFSQGAVGYTFGSGTRLTVV.

The genes are TRBV7-8 and TRBJ1-5; TRBD1 matches 8 bases. The CDR3 is 14 amino acids. V trimming: 5 bases; J trimming: 2 bases; junction bases outside the gene matches: 2. Germline lookup yields CDR1 SGHVS and CDR2 FQNEAQ. The CDR3 here is CASSQDRGNQPQHF. The CDR3 DNA sequence: TGTGCCAGCAGCCAGGACAGGGGCAATCAGCCCCAGCATTTT. The whole variable domain, remainder taken from reference TRBV7-8 and TRBJ1-5, is GAGVSQSPRYKVAKRGQDVALRCDPISGHVSLFWYQQALGQGPEFLTYFQNEAQLDKSGLPSDRFFAERPEGSVSTLKIQRTQQEDSAVYLCASSQDRGNQPQHFGDGTRLSIL.

This clone has a single count. Here the CDR3 reads CASRFQGDRLGYGYTF. For the CDR3, the DNA is TGTGCCAGCAGGTTTCAGGGGGACCGACTGGGCTATGGCTACACCTTC. The chain combines TRBV2 with TRBJ1-2; 7 bases line up with TRBD1. Per the germline V gene, CDR1 is SNHLY and CDR2 is FYNNEI. This CDR3 comprises 16 residues. The V segment lost 6 bases and the J segment 4 bases; nucleotides outside the gene matches: 14.